These 23 T cell receptor beta chains came from one sample sequenced in a study of T cells in women clearing cervical HPV infection. The protocol was immunoSEQ multiplex PCR, while the TCRdb copy is restricted to in-frame clones and leaves out a portion. In all, the sample yields fewer than 35,000 clones. Sequenced material: blood buffy coat. These receptors all stem from a woman aged 18 to 69 with a cervical HPV16 infection that either progressed to CIN3+ or cleared (not recorded which).

Comments on this clone: The observed sequence ends 3 residues before the CDR3 terminus, with the missing tail filled in from the germline J gene. The chain couples TRBV5-1 to TRBJ1-1; D may be TRBD1 (5 bases). V was clipped by 4 bases and J by 3 bases, with 13 bases between them. Looked up from germline, CDR1 is SGHRS and CDR2 is YFSETQ. CDR3 length: 14 amino acids. Partial CDR3 DNA: TGCGCCAGCAGCCTGGCAGGGTGGGACACTGAA. Encoded protein: CASSLAGWDTE. The CDR3 as a whole reads CASSLAGWDTEAFF.

About this clone itself: The read stops 3 residues short of the end of the CDR3; the missing end is completed from the germline J gene. The gene calls are TRBV7-3 and TRBJ2-3; 15 positions agree with TRBD2. The CDR3 covers 17 residues. The ends lost 5 bases at V and 5 bases at J; junction bases unmatched: 8. CDR1 is SGHTA and CDR2 is FQGTGA in the germline V gene. The CDR3 protein is CASSPGLAGGSGDTQYF. CDR3 DNA (partial): TGTGCCAGCAGCCCGGGACTAGCGGGGGGAAGTGGAGATACG. Full variable domain (rest looked up from reference TRBV7-3 and TRBJ2-3): GAGVSQTPSNKVTEKGKYVELRCDPISGHTALYWYRQSLGQGPEFLIYFQGTGAADDSGLPNDRFFAVRPEGSVSTLKIQRTERGDSAVYLCASSPGLAGGSGDTQYFGPGTRLTVL.

Worth noting for this clone: The CDR3 end falls 3 residues outside the read, so it is completed with the germline J gene. The chain recombines TRBV2 with TRBJ1-3; possibly TRBD1 for D (6 bases). Germline V CDR1 and CDR2: SNHLY, FYNNEI. V was trimmed by 7 bases and J by 0 bases, leaving 13 bases between them. The CDR3 spans 15 residues. CDR3 in amino acids: CASTWTVRSGNTIYF. The CDR3 DNA, read in part, is TGTGCCAGCACGTGGACAGTCCGCTCTGGAAACACC. Combining the CDR3 with reference TRBV2 and TRBJ1-3 gives the whole variable domain EPEVTQTPSHQVTQMGQEVILRCVPISNHLYFYWYRQILGQKVEFLVSFYNNEISEKSEIFDDQFSVERPDGSNFTLKIRSTKLEDSAMYFCASTWTVRSGNTIYFGEGSWLTVV.

With respect to this clone: From the germline J gene comes the end of the CDR3, since the read stops 3 residues before it. The chain is built from TRBV29-1 and TRBJ1-2; D may be TRBD1 (5 bases). This CDR3 has 12 amino acids. Germline loops: CDR1 SQVTM, CDR2 ANQGSEA. CDR3 DNA, as far as it was read: TGCAGCGTTGACCCCAGGGCCGGAGGC. It specifies CSVDPRAGG. The full CDR3 protein is CSVDPRAGGYTF.

On this clone itself: The read stops 3 residues short of the end of the CDR3; the missing end is completed from the germline J gene. The chain combines TRBV7-1 with TRBJ1-2, with TRBD1 identical over 8 bases. TRBV7-1 is known as an ORF, though its function is uncertain. The CDR3 has 20 residues. CDR3 residues: CASSSNLHPGQDQNEGGYTF. The covered CDR3 bases are TGTGCCAGCAGCTCCAATCTTCACCCGGGACAGGACCAAAACGAGGGGGGC.

Concerning this clone: The CDR3 end is not reached by the read, which stops 3 residues before it; the germline J gene fills it in. The chain combines TRBV11-2 with TRBJ1-6; TRBD1 is a possible D gene (5 bases). The CDR3 consists of 12 residues. CDR1 SGHAT and CDR2 FQNNGV come from the germline V gene. V shed 1 base and J shed 10 bases, with 5 bases lying between them. CDR3 residues: CASSLAGSPLHF. CDR3 bases read: TGTGCCAGCAGCTTAGCAGGGTCACCC.

Notes on this clone: The sequence runs out 3 residues before the end of the CDR3; the remainder is reconstructed from the germline J gene. This rearrangement joins TRBV10-3 to TRBJ1-6; 10 positions match TRBD1. Germline values: CDR1 ENHRY, CDR2 SYGVKD. With V trimmed by 8 bases and J by 7 bases, 11 bases remained unmatched. The CDR3 extends over 16 amino acids. The CDR3 DNA, read in part, is TGTGCCATCCAGCCCCACGACAGGGGGCTCAATTCACCC. As protein: CAIQPHDRGLNSP. The whole CDR3 reads CAIQPHDRGLNSPLHF.

Of note for this clone: With the read ending 3 residues before the CDR3 end, the germline J gene is used to fill in that end. The chain is built from TRBV29-1 and TRBJ2-2; 9 positions match TRBD2. The CDR3 runs 13 residues. The V segment lost 4 bases and the J segment 4 bases; nucleotides outside the gene matches: 1. Germline V gives CDR1 SQVTM, CDR2 ANQGSEA. Incomplete CDR3 DNA: TGCAGCGTTGGTAGCGGGAGCACCGGGGAG. Its translation is CSVGSGSTGE. The entire CDR3 protein is CSVGSGSTGELFF.

Comment on this clone: Read data end 3 residues before the CDR3 end; the end is taken from the germline J gene. This chain links TRBV18 with TRBJ2-1, with unresolved D. The CDR3 spans 17 residues. Trimming shortened V by 0 bases and J by 7 bases, and 19 bases separated the two germline ends. Germline V gene data show CDR1 as KGHSH and CDR2 as LQKENI. The CDR3 sequence is CASSPPINPGPLNEQFF. Partial CDR3 DNA: TGTGCCAGCTCACCACCCATTAACCCAGGCCCGCTAAATGAG.

Notes on this clone: The read ends 3 residues before the CDR3 terminus; that terminus is restored from the germline J gene. V is TRBV20-1 and J is TRBJ2-1; TRBD2 matches 14 bases. Germline CDR1 reads DFQATT; CDR2 reads SNEGSKA (reference sequence). The CDR3 loop spans 13 amino acids. Losses at the gene ends were 5 bases for V and 8 bases for J; bases not matched to a gene: 2. CDR3 amino acids: CSAETSGGDEQFF. CDR3 bases read: TGCAGTGCTGAGACTAGCGGGGGGGATGAG.

Remarks on this clone: The read gets to within 3 residues of the CDR3 end, and the germline J gene fills in the rest. The rearrangement joins TRBV7-9 to TRBJ2-3, with 7 positions matching TRBD1. With 4 bases clipped from V and 1 base from J, the junction kept 2 bases outside the gene matches. The CDR3 runs to 14 residues. Germline CDR1 reads SEHNR; CDR2 reads FQNEAQ (reference sequence). The sequenced part of the CDR3 DNA is TGTGCCAGCAGCTACGGACAGGGCACAGATACG. Its protein is CASSYGQGTDT. The CDR3 in full is CASSYGQGTDTQYF.

Turning to this clone: The read is 3 residues too short to cover the CDR3 end, so that end is filled in from the germline J gene. The V gene is TRBV6-2 or TRBV6-3, the J gene TRBJ2-5, with D tentatively TRBD1 (5 bases). Germline CDR1 and CDR2: MNHEY and SVGEGT. The V end lost 8 bases, the J end lost 5 bases, and 24 bases lay between the germline ends. This CDR3 has 16 amino acids. The sequenced part of the CDR3 DNA is TGTGCCAGCCGATCGTCTGCCAGGGTCAATCAGGAGACC. Amino acids: CASRSSARVNQET. The whole CDR3 reads CASRSSARVNQETQYF.

With respect to this clone: The read stops 3 residues short of the end of the CDR3; the missing end is completed from the germline J gene. J is TRBJ2-2 and V is TRBV19; 10 bases map to TRBD1. CDR1 LNHDA and CDR2 SQIVND come from the germline V gene (reference sequence). The length of the CDR3 is 16 residues. The V and J ends lost 1 base and 6 bases, in that order; junction bases with no gene match: 5. The sequenced CDR3 bases are TGTGCCAGTAGTATAGTAGAGACAGGGGGCCCCGGGGAG. Translating it yields CASSIVETGGPGE. Given in full, the CDR3 is CASSIVETGGPGELFF.

As concerns this clone: The CDR3 extends 3 residues past the end of the read, so its final part is completed from the germline J gene. The chain has TRBV19 and TRBJ1-1, with D perhaps TRBD1 (5 bases). Germline CDR1 reads LNHDA; CDR2 reads SQIVND (reference sequence). Trimming stripped 11 bases from V and 5 bases from J, with 12 bases between. CDR3 length equals 11 residues. The CDR3 bases that were read are TGTGCCTCAGGAGGGGAGACTGAA. This sequence encodes CASGGETE. The CDR3 in full is CASGGETEAFF. Full variable domain (outside the CDR3, taken from reference TRBV19 and TRBJ1-1): DGGITQSPKYLFRKEGQNVTLSCEQNLNHDAMYWYRQDPGQGLRLIYYSQIVNDFQKGDIAEGYSVSREKKESFPLTVTSAQKNPTAFYLCASGGETEAFFGQGTRLTVV.

About this clone itself: The read falls 3 residues short of the CDR3 end, and the missing part is taken from the germline J gene. The rearrangement joins TRBV7-2 to TRBJ2-1, with 14 bases lining up with TRBD2. The CDR3 loop spans 15 amino acids. Germline V gene data show CDR1 as SGHTA and CDR2 as FQGNSA. Trimming took 5 bases from V and 8 from J; bases not matched to a gene: 5. The covered CDR3 bases are TGTGCCAGCAGCCGGACTAGCGGGGGGCGCCATGAG. Its translation is CASSRTSGGRHE. The entire CDR3 sequence reads CASSRTSGGRHEQFF.

In the case of this clone: The missing CDR3 end, 3 residues past where the read stops, is filled in from the germline J gene. The rearrangement links TRBV14 to TRBJ2-3; 13 bases align to TRBD2. The germline V gene encodes CDR1 SGHDN and CDR2 FVKESK. Losses at the gene ends were 4 bases for V and 1 base for J; bases not matched to a gene: 2. The CDR3 totals 16 residues. CDR3 sequence reads: CASSPGLAGGTDTQYF. The part of the CDR3 DNA that was read is TGTGCCAGCAGCCCCGGACTAGCGGGAGGCACAGATACG.

On this clone: The CDR3 extends 3 residues past the end of the read, so its final part is completed from the germline J gene. The genes are TRBV6-2 or TRBV6-3 and TRBJ1-5; D might be TRBD1 (6 bases). CDR1 and CDR2 from the germline V gene are MNHEY and SVGEGT. The CDR3 has 14 residues. Trimming stripped 6 bases from V and 1 base from J, with 10 bases between. The CDR3 protein is CASRSGQSNQPQHF. The sequenced CDR3 bases are TGTGCCAGCAGGTCTGGACAGAGCAATCAGCCC.

Regarding this clone: The read ends 3 residues shy of where the CDR3 ends; the end is completed using the germline J gene. The rearrangement links TRBV18 to TRBJ1-5, with 7 bases fitting TRBD1. After removal of 3 bases from V and 6 bases from J, the junction contained 8 bases not matched to a gene. CDR3 length: 15 amino acids. CDR1 and CDR2 (germline): KGHSH, LQKENI. CDR3 region: CASSPNRGEGQPQHF. The DNA read from the CDR3 is TGTGCCAGCTCACCGAACAGGGGTGAGGGTCAGCCC.

Of note for this clone: The read ends 3 residues shy of where the CDR3 ends; the end is completed using the germline J gene. The genes are TRBV30 and TRBJ2-5; the match to TRBD1 covers 7 bases. V lost 7 bases, J lost 3 bases, and 14 bases stayed unmatched. Germline CDR1 is GTSNPN and CDR2 is SVGIG (reference sequence). The CDR3 is 15 residues long. The sequenced part of the CDR3 DNA is TGTGCCTCCGCCGATGGGCCCACAGGGGAAGAGACC. Translating it yields CASADGPTGEET. The complete CDR3 reads CASADGPTGEETQYF.

Note on this clone: The missing CDR3 end, 3 residues past where the read stops, is filled in from the germline J gene. V usage is TRBV6-2 or TRBV6-3 and J usage is TRBJ1-2; TRBD1 aligns across 7 bases. Looked up from germline, CDR1 is MNHEY and CDR2 is SVGEGT. The CDR3 runs 13 residues. V lost 10 bases and J lost 0; bases outside the gene matches: 5. This chain's CDR3 is CATTDRTNYGYTF. The sequenced CDR3 bases are TGTGCCACGACGGACAGGACTAACTATGGC.

Concerning this clone: A junction end diverges from the germline sequence, so it may reflect a read error. From the germline J gene comes the end of the CDR3, since the read stops 3 residues before it. V and J are TRBV4-2 and TRBJ2-2, with a weak D call TRBD2 (6 bases). This CDR3 has 15 residues. CDR1 and CDR2 from the germline V gene are LGHNA and YNFKEQ. The CDR3 protein is CASSQDLGGTGELFF. The CDR3 DNA, read in part, is TGCGCCAGCAGCCAAGATCTCGGGGGCACCGGGGAG.

CDR3 in amino acids: CASRGWGTGPSEAQYF. The CDR3 bases that were read are TGTGCCAGCAGGGGGTGGGGGACAGGTCCATCCGAAGCG. V gene TRBV6-2 or TRBV6-3 combines with J gene TRBJ2-3; TRBD1 agrees at 8 bases. Read sequence stops 3 residues before the CDR3 end, and the germline J gene provides the missing end. Germline V gene data show CDR1 as MNHEY and CDR2 as SVGEGT. CDR3 length equals 16 residues.

Worth noting for this clone: Read sequence stops 3 residues before the CDR3 end, and the germline J gene provides the missing end. This rearrangement joins TRBV20-1 to TRBJ2-1, with D possibly called TRBD1 or TRBD2 (6 bases each). Trimming left V 1 base short and J 9 bases short, with 16 bases between. This CDR3 has 14 amino acids. The germline gives CDR1 DFQATT, CDR2 SNEGSKA (reference sequence). The CDR3 bases that were read are TGCAGTGCTAGAGGGGAGGACAGTTTGGGTGAG. Translating it yields CSARGEDSLGE. The full-length CDR3 reads as CSARGEDSLGEQFF.